Listed here are 16 T cell receptor beta chains from one sample, sequenced in a study of identical twins. TCRdb reanalysed the 5' RACE reads using MiXCR and keeps one entry per CDR3 protein. The table records about 810,000 distinct CDR3 sequences, about 12% of them present only once. These sequences were also reported in another study, on yellow fever vaccine responses in identical twins.

Source material: PBMCs. The receptor set was obtained from a woman aged 18-29 years in good health.

The chain uses TRBV5-4 and TRBJ2-5, with TRBD1 matching over 7 bases. With 4 bases clipped from V and 2 bases from J, the junction kept 8 bases outside the gene matches. CDR1 is SGHNT, CDR2 YYREEE, per germline (reference sequence). The CDR3 is 15 residues long. DNA for the CDR3: TGTGCCAGCAGCCAAAGGGACAGAATACAAGAGACCCAGTACTTC. Protein product: CASSQRDRIQETQYF.

The chain has TRBV3-1 and TRBJ2-3, with 9 positions matching TRBD2. The CDR3 totals 20 residues. Germline loops: CDR1 LGHDT, CDR2 YNNKEL (reference sequence). With 0 bases clipped from V and 3 bases from J, the junction kept 16 bases outside the gene matches. The CDR3 DNA reads as TGTGCCAGCAGCCAAGACCCACCCGGGGGTAGCGGGAGAGGTACAGATACGCAGTATTTT. Amino acids: CASSQDPPGGSGRGTDTQYF.

V is TRBV20-1 and J is TRBJ2-7, with 9 bases that match TRBD2. The length of the CDR3 is 15 residues. The V gene's germline CDR1 is DFQATT and CDR2 SNEGSKA (reference sequence). Germline trimming cut 0 bases from V and 3 bases from J; bases unmatched to any gene: 6. CDR3 coding DNA: TGCAGTGCTAGAGATGTAGCGGGGGCACACTACGAGCAGTACGTC. As protein: CSARDVAGAHYEQYV.

The rearrangement uses TRBV4-1 and TRBJ2-3; D is undetermined. The V end was cut by 1 base, the J end by 0 bases, with 11 bases between. Germline V gene sequence: CDR1 MGHRA, CDR2 YSYEKL. The CDR3 runs to 16 residues. CDR3 sequence: CASSQVAGTSTDTQYF. The CDR3 bases are TGCGCCAGCAGCCAAGTTGCTGGCACTAGCACAGATACGCAGTATTTT.

This clonotype was detected a few times. The chain is built from TRBV20-1 and TRBJ2-7; TRBD2 matches at 7 bases. Unmatched junction bases numbered 8, after V lost 3 bases and J lost 6 bases. CDR1 and CDR2 (germline): DFQATT, SNEGSKA (reference sequence). CDR3 length: 13 amino acids. The CDR3 DNA reads TGCAGTGCTAGCGGGAGGTATCGTTCCGAGCAGTACTTC. This gives the protein CSASGRYRSEQYF.

The J gene is TRBJ2-2, the V gene TRBV12-3 or TRBV12-4, with 10 bases that match TRBD1. This CDR3 spans 15 amino acids. After removal of 7 bases from V and 3 bases from J, the junction contained 5 bases not matched to a gene. The CDR3 region is CASNVGQGYTGELFF. CDR3 in DNA: TGTGCCAGCAACGTGGGACAGGGGTACACCGGGGAGCTGTTTTTT.

This clonotype was counted many times. The rearrangement uses TRBV4-1 and TRBJ2-1, with D tentatively TRBD2 (5 bases). Per the germline V gene, CDR1 is MGHRA and CDR2 is YSYEKL. The CDR3 extends over 16 amino acids. Trimming removed 2 bases from V and 2 bases from J, with 13 bases in between. The CDR3 nucleotides read TGCGCCAGCAGCCAAATCGAGGGATACACCTACAATGAGCAGTTCTTC. It translates to CASSQIEGYTYNEQFF.

The chain employs TRBV2 and TRBJ2-5; D uncertain. V was clipped by 4 bases and J by 2 bases, with 11 bases between them. Germline CDR1 is SNHLY and CDR2 is FYNNEI. This CDR3 comprises 14 residues. Here the CDR3 reads CASSGGGVQETQYF. CDR3 DNA sequence: TGTGCCAGCAGTGGCGGTGGGGTTCAAGAGACCCAGTACTTC.

The chain carries TRBV7-9 and TRBJ2-7, with D possibly being TRBD1 (6 bases). The CDR3 extends over 13 amino acids. V lost 1 base and J lost 6, with 10 bases in between. The germline gives CDR1 SEHNR, CDR2 FQNEAQ (reference sequence). CDR3 bases: TGTGCCAGCAGCTTAGATGTAGGGGGCGAGCAGTACGTC. Translated: CASSLDVGGEQYV.

In nucleotides, the CDR3 is TGCGCCAGCAGCCAAGGTTCCTTGAGAGATAAAGGACAGGGCTCCTACAATGAGCAGTTCTTC. Encoded protein: CASSQGSLRDKGQGSYNEQFF. V usage is TRBV4-1 and J usage is TRBJ2-1; 8 bases are a match to TRBD1. This CDR3 region has 21 residues. After removal of 1 base from V and 0 bases from J, the junction contained 17 bases not matched to a gene. Germline-derived CDR1 and CDR2 are MGHRA and YSYEKL.

The rearrangement links TRBV15 to TRBJ2-2; 10 bases are shared with TRBD1. Trimming took 2 bases from V and 5 from J; bases not matched to a gene: 5. Per germline, CDR1 LNHNV and CDR2 YYDKDF (reference sequence). The CDR3 runs to 16 residues. CDR3 in DNA: TGTGCCACCAGCAGACCTCGGGGACAGGGGACCGGGGAGCTGTTTTTT. Translating gives CATSRPRGQGTGELFF. Using reference TRBV15 and TRBJ2-2 for the parts outside the CDR3, the full variable domain is DAMVIQNPRYQVTQFGKPVTLSCSQTLNHNVMYWYQQKSSQAPKLLFHYYDKDFNNEADTPDNFQSRRPNTSFCFLDIRSPGLGDTAMYLCATSRPRGQGTGELFFGEGSRLTVL.

CDR3 amino acids: CASSLPADYGYTF. CDR3 nucleotide sequence: TGTGCCAGCAGTTTACCGGCTGACTATGGCTACACCTTC. The V and J genes are TRBV28 and TRBJ1-2; no firm D call. Per the germline V gene, CDR1 is MDHEN and CDR2 is SYDVKM. The V end lost 2 bases, the J end lost 3 bases, and 7 bases lay between the germline ends. The length of the CDR3 is 13 residues.

The rearrangement uses TRBV7-2 and TRBJ2-2; 11 nucleotides agree with TRBD2. Germline V lookup: CDR1 SGHTA, CDR2 FQGNSA. The CDR3 length is 16 residues. V dropped 3 bases and J dropped 7; count of bases not matched to a gene: 7. DNA of the CDR3: TGTGCCAGCAGCTTTAGCGGGGGGGCCGGTCGCGGGGAGCTGTTTTTT. Its translation: CASSFSGGAGRGELFF. Full variable domain (remainder filled in from reference TRBV7-2 and TRBJ2-2): GAGVSQSPSNKVTEKGKDVELRCDPISGHTALYWYRQSLGQGLEFLIYFQGNSAPDKSGLPSDRFSAERTGGSVSTLTIQRTQQEDSAVYLCASSFSGGAGRGELFFGEGSRLTVL.

The chain joins TRBV5-1 to TRBJ2-3; TRBD2 agrees at 10 bases. The trim removed 4 bases at V and 0 bases at J, leaving 8 bases unmatched. The CDR3 consists of 17 residues. From germline, CDR1 is SGHRS and CDR2 YFSETQ. DNA for the CDR3: TGCGCCAGCAGCCCTCCGCTAGCGGGGGCTAGCACAGATACGCAGTATTTT. Amino acids: CASSPPLAGASTDTQYF.

This clonotype was found a few times. The CDR3 region is CASSTPSQGRTEAFF. The CDR3 bases are TGTGCCAGCAGTACCCCTTCCCAGGGGAGAACTGAAGCTTTCTTT. The rearrangement links TRBV6-1 to TRBJ1-1, with a weak D call TRBD1 (6 bases). Per germline, CDR1 MNHNS and CDR2 SASEGT. Trimming removed 5 bases at V and 5 bases at J, with 18 bases between. This CDR3 is 15 amino acids long.

This clonotype appeared a few times. V usage is TRBV20-1 and J usage is TRBJ2-1; TRBD1 matches 8 bases. Germline V lookup: CDR1 DFQATT, CDR2 SNEGSKA (reference sequence). V lost 6 bases to trimming and J lost 9 bases; unmatched junction nucleotides: 10. The CDR3 spans 13 residues. The DNA for the CDR3 is TGCAGTGCAGCCGGACAGGGCGAGGTTGAGCAGTTCTTC. Its translation: CSAAGQGEVEQFF.